These 18 T cell receptor beta chains share one sample of origin, sequenced in a study of T-cell memory formation after mild COVID-19. TCRdb fed the 5' RACE reads into MiXCR, producing one record per CDR3 protein. The sample shows about 82,000 distinct CDR3 sequences, more than 12% of them seen only once. Source material: PBMCs or a T cell subset sorted from them (not recorded which). These receptor sequences come from a man aged 18 to 35 who had mild COVID-19 (a few samples of this study predate the infection). Cell type and time point are not known.

This chain connects TRBV3-1 to TRBJ2-1, with D perhaps matching TRBD1 (5 bases). The germline V gene encodes CDR1 LGHDT and CDR2 YNNKEL (reference sequence). Trimming stripped 3 bases from V and 12 bases from J, with 27 bases between. This CDR3 spans 17 amino acids. CDR3 region: CASSQGKGVYFISPQFF. CDR3 nucleotide sequence: TGTGCCAGCAGCCAGGGGAAAGGGGTTTACTTTATTAGCCCGCAGTTCTTC.

V usage is TRBV12-3 or TRBV12-4 and J usage is TRBJ1-2; no clear D. Trimming left V 7 bases short and J 3 bases short, with 15 bases between. CDR3 length: 14 residues. CDR3 sequence reads: CASMAGNEDYGYTF. CDR3 in DNA: TGTGCCAGCATGGCGGGGAATGAAGACTATGGCTACACCTTC.

CDR3 coding DNA: TGTGCCACCCAGCTAACGCCGTTATCTGAAGCTTTCTTT. Its translation is CATQLTPLSEAFF. The V gene is TRBV19, the J gene TRBJ1-1; D ambiguous. CDR3 length: 13 amino acids. V lost 10 bases to trimming and J lost 6 bases, with 18 bases between them. From germline, CDR1 is LNHDA and CDR2 SQIVND (reference sequence). Together with reference TRBV19 and TRBJ1-1, the CDR3 gives the full variable domain: DGGITQSPKYLFRKEGQNVTLSCEQNLNHDAMYWYRQDPGQGLRLIYYSQIVNDFQKGDIAEGYSVSREKKESFPLTVTSAQKNPTAFYLCATQLTPLSEAFFGQGTRLTVV.

Many counts were recorded for this clonotype. The chain links TRBV4-3 to TRBJ2-2, with a weak D call TRBD1 (6 bases). CDR1 LGHNA and CDR2 YSLEER come from the germline V gene. Trimming took off 6 bases at V and 2 bases at J, with 13 bases between the two ends. The CDR3 runs to 15 residues. The DNA of the CDR3 is TGCGCCAGCAGTCCGTCAGGGGACAACACCGGGGAGCTGTTTTTT. Translating it yields CASSPSGDNTGELFF.

This clonotype showed up just a few times. The rearrangement links TRBV18 to TRBJ2-1, with 8 positions matching TRBD1. Germline V gene sequence: CDR1 KGHSH, CDR2 LQKENI. This CDR3 is 19 amino acids long. Losses at the gene ends were 2 bases for V and 0 bases for J; bases not matched to a gene: 12. CDR3 coding DNA: TGTGCCAGCTCACCATGGACAGGGAGCGCCTCTAGCTCCTACAATGAGCAGTTCTTC. It is translated as CASSPWTGSASSSYNEQFF.

A few counts support this clonotype. The chain is built from TRBV7-6 and TRBJ1-1; TRBD1 aligns across 9 bases. With 4 bases clipped from V and 3 bases from J, the junction kept 12 bases outside the gene matches. CDR3 size: 17 residues. Germline loops: CDR1 SGHVS, CDR2 FNYEAQ. Here the CDR3 DNA reads TGTGCCAGCAGCTCAGTGCCTAGACAGGGGGAAGACACTGAAGCTTTCTTT. Its translation is CASSSVPRQGEDTEAFF. Together with reference TRBV7-6 and TRBJ1-1, the CDR3 gives the full variable domain: GAGVSQSPRYKVTKRGQDVALRCDPISGHVSLYWYRQALGQGPEFLTYFNYEAQQDKSGLPNDRFSAERPEGSISTLTIQRTEQRDSAMYRCASSSVPRQGEDTEAFFGQGTRLTVV.

This clonotype was seen more than once but under ten times. The rearrangement uses TRBV4-1 and TRBJ2-3; D is perhaps TRBD1 (6 bases). This CDR3 has 19 amino acids. The germline V gene encodes CDR1 MGHRA and CDR2 YSYEKL. V dropped 1 base and J dropped 2 bases, with 22 bases sitting between them. CDR3 protein: CASSQVPIPRQGNTDTQYF. The CDR3 coding sequence is TGCGCCAGCAGCCAAGTCCCCATCCCTCGGCAGGGGAACACAGATACGCAGTATTTT.

CDR3 bases: TGTGCCAGCAGCCAAGATACCGGAACCCAAGAGACCCAGTACTTC. This encodes CASSQDTGTQETQYF. The chain uses TRBV14 and TRBJ2-5; D is ambiguous. This CDR3 has 15 amino acids. Trimming took 0 bases from V and 1 from J, leaving 9 bases between them. Germline V gene sequence: CDR1 SGHDN, CDR2 FVKESK. Full variable domain (rest looked up from reference TRBV14 and TRBJ2-5): EAGVTQFPSHSVIEKGQTVTLRCDPISGHDNLYWYRRVMGKEIKFLLHFVKESKQDESGMPNNRFLAERTGGTYSTLKVQPAELEDSGVYFCASSQDTGTQETQYFGPGTRLLVL.

This clonotype appeared many times. The DNA of the CDR3 is TGTGCCAGCAGCTTGGGGACAGGGATCTACGAGCAGTACTTC. It codes for CASSLGTGIYEQYF. This sequence joins TRBV5-4 and TRBJ2-7; TRBD1 matches at 8 bases. Germline assignment: CDR1 SGHNT and CDR2 YYREEE (reference sequence). The V and J ends lost 0 bases and 3 bases, in that order; junction bases with no gene match: 2. This CDR3 comprises 14 residues.

This rearrangement joins TRBV3-1 to TRBJ2-1, with D perhaps matching TRBD2 (5 bases). The CDR3 covers 15 residues. The germline gives CDR1 LGHDT, CDR2 YNNKEL (reference sequence). Deletions cut 0 bases from V and 4 bases from J, with 10 bases between. The CDR3 region is CASSQDRGGYNEQFF. As DNA, the CDR3 is TGTGCCAGCAGCCAAGATCGAGGCGGGTACAATGAGCAGTTCTTC.

This clonotype was observed a handful of times. This chain uses TRBV6-2 or TRBV6-3 with TRBJ1-1; D not resolved. This CDR3 comprises 17 residues. CDR1 is MNHEY and CDR2 is SVGEGT in the germline V gene. Trimming stripped 4 bases from V and 5 bases from J, with 23 bases between. The DNA for the CDR3 is TGTGCCAGCAGTTCTATTCCATACCGGGATTTAAAAACTGAAGCTTTCTTT. Translation gives CASSSIPYRDLKTEAFF.

This clonotype was found many times. The chain joins TRBV7-9 to TRBJ2-4, with D possibly matching TRBD2 (5 bases). The V and J ends lost 3 bases and 3 bases respectively, with 9 bases between them. The CDR3 is made up of 14 amino acids. Germline V gives CDR1 SEHNR, CDR2 FQNEAQ (reference sequence). For the CDR3, the DNA is TGTGCCAGCAGCTTTGGCGGGCGCAAAAACATTCAGTACTTC. Its protein product is CASSFGGRKNIQYF.

This clonotype was recorded a few times. The chain uses TRBV4-1 and TRBJ1-1; no reliable D call. CDR3 length: 12 amino acids. V dropped 2 bases and J dropped 6 bases, with 7 bases sitting between them. Germline lookup yields CDR1 MGHRA and CDR2 YSYEKL. The chain's CDR3 is CASSQPDAEAFF. In DNA, the CDR3 is TGCGCCAGCAGCCAACCCGACGCTGAAGCTTTCTTT.

This clonotype has just a few counts. The genes are TRBV23-1 and TRBJ2-2, with D hard to call. TRBV23-1 is reported as an ORF; its role is uncertain. There are 15 residues in the CDR3. The V gene lost 0 bases and the J gene lost 2 bases, with 7 bases spanning the gap. CDR3 DNA sequence: TGCGCCAGCAGTCAATCCCAGATTAACACCGGGGAGCTGTTTTTT. It translates to CASSQSQINTGELFF.

The chain carries TRBV2 and TRBJ2-1, with 10 bases fitting TRBD1. The CDR3 length is 15 residues. Trimming removed 5 bases from V and 2 bases from J; junction bases left unmatched: 3. From germline, CDR1 is SNHLY and CDR2 FYNNEI. CDR3 sequence: CASSYDRGPYNEQFF. The CDR3 nucleotides read TGTGCCAGCAGTTACGACAGGGGGCCCTACAATGAGCAGTTCTTC.

The V call is TRBV4-2, the J call TRBJ2-7; D possibly uses TRBD1 or TRBD2 (5 bases each). Germline lookup yields CDR1 LGHNA and CDR2 YNFKEQ. The CDR3 runs 14 residues. The V and J ends lost 1 base and 2 bases respectively, with 9 bases between them. CDR3 region: CASSQVGDPYEQYF. CDR3 coding DNA: TGTGCCAGCAGCCAAGTGGGGGACCCCTACGAGCAGTACTTC.

The V gene is TRBV15, the J gene TRBJ2-2; D is possibly TRBD2 (5 bases). The CDR3 runs to 17 residues. V lost 5 bases, J lost 1 base, and 17 bases lay in between. CDR1 and CDR2 from the germline V gene are LNHNV and YYDKDF (reference sequence). The DNA of the CDR3 is TGTGCCACCAGCGGCCGGCCGTGGAGCGGGAACACCGGGGAGCTGTTTTTT. As protein: CATSGRPWSGNTGELFF.

This clonotype has more than one count but fewer than ten. This chain connects TRBV7-2 to TRBJ2-1, with TRBD2 identical over 7 bases. This CDR3 region has 17 residues. The V and J ends lost 2 bases and 0 bases, in that order; junction bases with no gene match: 7. In germline, CDR1 is SGHTA, CDR2 FQGNSA. Written as DNA, the CDR3 is TGTGCCAGCAGCTTACTCCCGGGCGGGGGCTCCTACAATGAGCAGTTCTTC. Encoded protein: CASSLLPGGGSYNEQFF.